The source of this TCR beta chain is a study of cytomegalovirus exposure and HLA in healthy donors. About the research overall: Among around 180 million T cells, an earlier analysis found roughly 100 million unique TCR beta sequences. Study-level points and caveats: A missense DCLRE1C variant was associated with V- and J-gene trimming of TCR beta chains in a later analysis, and an independent cohort replicated the association. The likely explanation for a cluster of highly shared sequence variants was sequencing artifact. Equally common other TCR beta chains were less clonally expanded than HLA-associated ones, a later analysis found.

For this clone: Its antigen is unidentified.

The PCR made use of 60 Vbeta and 13 Jbeta primers. Libraries were prepared by immunoSEQ multiplex PCR; TCRdb keeps only in-frame clonotypes and omits some of them. Among about 130,000 clones listed, 83% were seen once. Germline V gene sequence: CDR1 SEHNR, CDR2 FQNEAQ (reference sequence). The CDR3 is 14 amino acids. Trimming cost V 4 bases and J 5 bases, with 14 bases left between them. The chain uses TRBV7-9 and TRBJ2-5; D may be TRBD1 (6 bases). The sequencing input was PBMCs. The clonotype comes from a woman between 40 and 55 years old in good health and CMV-seropositive. As DNA, the CDR3 is TGTGCCAGCAGCTCGACAGGCTACGATGAGACCCAGTACTTC. Residues: CASSSTGYDETQYF.